This T cell receptor beta chain was recorded in a study of breast tumors, draining lymph nodes, adjacent tissues. Study results and caveats: Most tumor T cells seemingly derive from lymph node, then expand in tumor. Tumor repertoires ranked between lymph nodes and nontumor tissue in diversity, with V and J gene preferences. Tumor T cell lymph node origin was a supported hypothesis, not proven.

Points on this clonotype: What it binds is not known.

TCRdb called the multiplex PCR reads again in MiXCR, with one record for every CDR3 protein. The sample has under 250,000 distinct CDR3 sequences; 32% are singletons. Breast cancer patients provided tissue from their axillary draining lymph nodes. Germline CDR1 is DFQATT and CDR2 is SNEGSKA (reference sequence). V dropped 0 bases and J dropped 5 bases, with 12 bases sitting between them. This CDR3 comprises 14 residues. Specimen: axillary lymph node tissue. The TCR comes from a female donor with breast cancer. Some clones in this sample may be carry-over from other donors' samples. This chain uses TRBV20-1 with TRBJ2-3; D ambiguous. Here the CDR3 reads CSARDLQTGDTQYF. DNA for the CDR3: TGCAGTGCTAGAGATCTACAGACGGGAGATACGCAGTATTTT.